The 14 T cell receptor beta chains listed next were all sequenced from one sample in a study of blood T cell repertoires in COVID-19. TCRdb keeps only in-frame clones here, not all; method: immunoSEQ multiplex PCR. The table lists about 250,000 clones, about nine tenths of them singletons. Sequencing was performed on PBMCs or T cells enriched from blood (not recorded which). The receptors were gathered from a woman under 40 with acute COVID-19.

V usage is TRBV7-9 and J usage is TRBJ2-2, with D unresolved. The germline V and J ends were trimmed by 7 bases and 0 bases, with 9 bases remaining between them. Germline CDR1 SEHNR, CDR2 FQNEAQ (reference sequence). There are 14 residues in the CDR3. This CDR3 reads CASNRLSNTGELFF. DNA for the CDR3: TGTGCCAGCAATCGGTTATCGAACACCGGGGAGCTGTTTTTT.

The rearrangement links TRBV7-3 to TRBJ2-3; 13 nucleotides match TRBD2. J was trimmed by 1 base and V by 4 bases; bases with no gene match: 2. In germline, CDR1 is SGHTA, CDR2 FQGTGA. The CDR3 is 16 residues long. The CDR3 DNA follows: TGTGCCAGCAGCTCCGGACTAGCGGGGGGCACAGATACGCAGTATTTT. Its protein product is CASSSGLAGGTDTQYF.

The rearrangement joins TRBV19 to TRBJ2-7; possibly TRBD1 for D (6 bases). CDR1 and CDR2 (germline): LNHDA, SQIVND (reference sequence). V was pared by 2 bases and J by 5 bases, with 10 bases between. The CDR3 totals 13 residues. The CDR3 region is CASSIYNRDEQYF. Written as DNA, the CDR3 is TGTGCCAGTAGTATATATAACAGGGACGAGCAGTACTTC.

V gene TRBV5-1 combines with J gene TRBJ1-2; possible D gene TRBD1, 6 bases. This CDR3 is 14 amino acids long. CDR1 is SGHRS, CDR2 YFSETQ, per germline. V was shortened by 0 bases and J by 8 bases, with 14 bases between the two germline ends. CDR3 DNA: TGCGCCAGCAGCTTGGCCGGGACAACTGAGGGCTACACCTTC. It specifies CASSLAGTTEGYTF.

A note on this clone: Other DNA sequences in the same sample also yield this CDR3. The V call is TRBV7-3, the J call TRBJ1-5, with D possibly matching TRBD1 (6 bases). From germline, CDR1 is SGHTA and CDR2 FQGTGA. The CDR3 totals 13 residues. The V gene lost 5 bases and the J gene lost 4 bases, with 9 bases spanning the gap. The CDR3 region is CASSLGQNQPQHF. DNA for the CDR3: TGTGCCAGCAGCCTCGGACAGAATCAGCCCCAGCATTTT.

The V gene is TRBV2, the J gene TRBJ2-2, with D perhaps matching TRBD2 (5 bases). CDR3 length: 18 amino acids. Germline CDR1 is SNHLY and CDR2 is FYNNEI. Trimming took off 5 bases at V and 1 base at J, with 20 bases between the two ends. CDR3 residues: CASSKVRKGAMNTGELFF. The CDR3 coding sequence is TGTGCCAGCAGTAAAGTGAGAAAGGGAGCAATGAACACCGGGGAGCTGTTTTTT. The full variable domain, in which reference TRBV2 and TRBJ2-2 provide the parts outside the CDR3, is EPEVTQTPSHQVTQMGQEVILRCVPISNHLYFYWYRQILGQKVEFLVSFYNNEISEKSEIFDDQFSVERPDGSNFTLKIRSTKLEDSAMYFCASSKVRKGAMNTGELFFGEGSRLTVL.

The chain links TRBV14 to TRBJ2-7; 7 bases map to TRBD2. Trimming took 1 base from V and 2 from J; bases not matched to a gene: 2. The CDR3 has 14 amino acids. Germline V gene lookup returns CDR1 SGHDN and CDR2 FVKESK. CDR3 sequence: CASSQGEGAYEQYF. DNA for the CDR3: TGTGCCAGCAGCCAAGGGGAGGGAGCCTACGAGCAGTACTTC.

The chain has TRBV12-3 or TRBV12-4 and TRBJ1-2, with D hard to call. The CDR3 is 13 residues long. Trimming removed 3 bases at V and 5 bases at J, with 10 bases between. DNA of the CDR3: TGTGCCAGCAGTTTGGGAGGTGAATATGGCTACACCTTC. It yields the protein CASSLGGEYGYTF.

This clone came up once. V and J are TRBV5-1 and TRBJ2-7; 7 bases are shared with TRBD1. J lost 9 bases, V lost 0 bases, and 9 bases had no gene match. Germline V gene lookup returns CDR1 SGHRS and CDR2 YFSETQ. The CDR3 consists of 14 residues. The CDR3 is CASSLDRGRRWQYF. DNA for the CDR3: TGCGCCAGCAGCTTGGACAGGGGAAGGCGGTGGCAGTACTTC.

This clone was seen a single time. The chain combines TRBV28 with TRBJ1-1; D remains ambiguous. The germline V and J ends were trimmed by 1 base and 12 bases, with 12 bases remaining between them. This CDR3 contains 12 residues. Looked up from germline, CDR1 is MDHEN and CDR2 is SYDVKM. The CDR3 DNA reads TGTGCCAGCAGTTTATCCGGGGTCGGGACTTTCTTT. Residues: CASSLSGVGTFF.

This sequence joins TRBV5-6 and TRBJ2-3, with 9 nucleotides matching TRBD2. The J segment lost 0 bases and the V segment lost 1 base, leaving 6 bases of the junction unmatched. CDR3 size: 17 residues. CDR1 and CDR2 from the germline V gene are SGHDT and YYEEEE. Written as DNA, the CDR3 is TGTGCCAGCAGCTTGTCTAGCGGGGAATCTAGCACAGATACGCAGTATTTT. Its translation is CASSLSSGESSTDTQYF.

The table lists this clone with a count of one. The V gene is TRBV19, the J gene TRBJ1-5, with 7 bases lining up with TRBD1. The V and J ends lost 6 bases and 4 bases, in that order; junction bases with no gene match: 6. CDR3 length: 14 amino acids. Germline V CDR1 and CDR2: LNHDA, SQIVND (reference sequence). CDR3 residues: CASRKGQLNQPQHF. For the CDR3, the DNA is TGTGCCAGTAGGAAGGGACAGCTTAATCAGCCCCAGCATTTT.

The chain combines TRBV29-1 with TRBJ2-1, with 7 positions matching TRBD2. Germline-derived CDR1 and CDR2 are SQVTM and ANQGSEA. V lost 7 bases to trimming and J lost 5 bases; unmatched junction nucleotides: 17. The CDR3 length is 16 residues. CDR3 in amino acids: CSGHGTSVMGDNEQFF. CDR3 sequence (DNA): TGCAGCGGACATGGAACTAGCGTGATGGGGGACAATGAGCAGTTCTTC.

CDR3 coding DNA: TGTGCCATCAGGAACAGTTCTGGCTACGAGCAGTACTTC. As protein: CAIRNSSGYEQYF. This rearrangement joins TRBV10-3 to TRBJ2-7, with D hard to call. Trimming pared 6 bases from V and 3 bases from J, leaving 12 bases between. CDR3 length: 13 residues. Germline V gene data show CDR1 as ENHRY and CDR2 as SYGVKD.